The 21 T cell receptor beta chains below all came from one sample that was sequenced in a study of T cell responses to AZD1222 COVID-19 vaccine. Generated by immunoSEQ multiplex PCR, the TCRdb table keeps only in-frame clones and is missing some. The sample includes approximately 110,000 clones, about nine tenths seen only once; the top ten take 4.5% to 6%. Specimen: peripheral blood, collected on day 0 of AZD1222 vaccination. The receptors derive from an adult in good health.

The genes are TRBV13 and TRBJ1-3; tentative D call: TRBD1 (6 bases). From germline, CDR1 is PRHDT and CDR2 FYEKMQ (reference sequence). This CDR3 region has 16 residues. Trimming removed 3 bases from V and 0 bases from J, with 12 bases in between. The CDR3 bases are TGTGCCAGCAGCTTTGGGACAATTGTCTCTGGAAACACCATATATTTT. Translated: CASSFGTIVSGNTIYF.

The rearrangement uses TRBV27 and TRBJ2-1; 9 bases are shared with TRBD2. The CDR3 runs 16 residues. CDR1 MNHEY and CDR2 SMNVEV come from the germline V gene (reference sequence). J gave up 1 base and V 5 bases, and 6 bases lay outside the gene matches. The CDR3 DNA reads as TGTGCCAGCAGTAAGGAAGCGGGGGGATCCTACAATGAGCAGTTCTTC. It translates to CASSKEAGGSYNEQFF.

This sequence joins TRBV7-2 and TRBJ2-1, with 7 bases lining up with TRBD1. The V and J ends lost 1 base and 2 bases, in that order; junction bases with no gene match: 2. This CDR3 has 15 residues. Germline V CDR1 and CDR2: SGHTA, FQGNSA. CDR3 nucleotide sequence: TGTGCCAGCAGCTTAGACAGGGGCCCCTACAATGAGCAGTTCTTC. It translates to CASSLDRGPYNEQFF.

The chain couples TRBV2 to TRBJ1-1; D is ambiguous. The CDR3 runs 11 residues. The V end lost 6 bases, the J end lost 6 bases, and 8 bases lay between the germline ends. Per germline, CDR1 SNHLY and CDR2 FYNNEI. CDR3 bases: TGTGCCAGCAGGGTTGAGGCTGAAGCTTTCTTT. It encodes CASRVEAEAFF.

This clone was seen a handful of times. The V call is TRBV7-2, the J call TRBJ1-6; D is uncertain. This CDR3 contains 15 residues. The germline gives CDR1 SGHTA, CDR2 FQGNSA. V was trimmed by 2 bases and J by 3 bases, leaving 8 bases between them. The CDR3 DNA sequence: TGTGCCAGCAGCTTAAAAGACTTCTATAATTCACCCCTCCACTTT. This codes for CASSLKDFYNSPLHF.

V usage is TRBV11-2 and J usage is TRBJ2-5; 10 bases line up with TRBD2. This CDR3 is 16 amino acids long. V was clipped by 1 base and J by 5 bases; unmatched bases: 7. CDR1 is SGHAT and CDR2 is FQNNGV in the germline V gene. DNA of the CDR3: TGTGCCAGCAGCTTAGGAGGACTAGCGGTAGGGGAGACCCAGTACTTC. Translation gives CASSLGGLAVGETQYF. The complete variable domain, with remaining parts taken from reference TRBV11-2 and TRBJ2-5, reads EAGVAQSPRYKIIEKRQSVAFWCNPISGHATLYWYQQILGQGPKLLIQFQNNGVVDDSQLPKDRFSAERLKGVDSTLKIQPAKLEDSAVYLCASSLGGLAVGETQYFGPGTRLLVL.

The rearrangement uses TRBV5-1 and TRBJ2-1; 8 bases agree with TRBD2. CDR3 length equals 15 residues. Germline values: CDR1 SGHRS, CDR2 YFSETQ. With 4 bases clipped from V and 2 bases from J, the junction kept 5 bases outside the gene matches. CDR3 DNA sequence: TGCGCCAGCAGCCTCGGGGGGGCCCCCTACAATGAGCAGTTCTTC. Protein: CASSLGGAPYNEQFF.

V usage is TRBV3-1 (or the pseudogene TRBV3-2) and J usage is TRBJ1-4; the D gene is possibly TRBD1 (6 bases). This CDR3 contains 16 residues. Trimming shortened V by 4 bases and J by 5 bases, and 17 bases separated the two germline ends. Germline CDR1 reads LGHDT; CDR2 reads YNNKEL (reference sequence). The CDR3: CASSPGVGGGNEKLFF. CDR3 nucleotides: TGTGCCAGCAGCCCAGGCGTAGGGGGGGGGAATGAAAAACTGTTTTTT.

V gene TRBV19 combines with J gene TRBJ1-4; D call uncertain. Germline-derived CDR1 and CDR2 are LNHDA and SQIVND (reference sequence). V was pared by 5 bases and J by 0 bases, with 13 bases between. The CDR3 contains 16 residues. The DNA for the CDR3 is TGTGCCAGTAGTCAGTGGCAGGAGGCAACTAATGAAAAACTGTTTTTT. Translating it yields CASSQWQEATNEKLFF.

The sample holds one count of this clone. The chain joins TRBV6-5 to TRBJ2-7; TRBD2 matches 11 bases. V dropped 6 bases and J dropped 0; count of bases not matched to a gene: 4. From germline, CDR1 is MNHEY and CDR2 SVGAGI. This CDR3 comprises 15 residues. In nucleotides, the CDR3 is TGTGCCAGCAGCGGGGGGACTAGCGGCTCCTACGAGCAGTACTTC. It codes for CASSGGTSGSYEQYF.

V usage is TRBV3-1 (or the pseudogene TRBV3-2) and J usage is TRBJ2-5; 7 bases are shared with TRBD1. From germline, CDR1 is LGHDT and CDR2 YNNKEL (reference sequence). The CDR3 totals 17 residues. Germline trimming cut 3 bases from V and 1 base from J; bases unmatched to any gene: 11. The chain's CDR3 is CASSQNRGPTSQETQYF. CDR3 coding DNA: TGTGCCAGCAGCCAGAACAGGGGCCCTACCTCCCAAGAGACCCAGTACTTC.

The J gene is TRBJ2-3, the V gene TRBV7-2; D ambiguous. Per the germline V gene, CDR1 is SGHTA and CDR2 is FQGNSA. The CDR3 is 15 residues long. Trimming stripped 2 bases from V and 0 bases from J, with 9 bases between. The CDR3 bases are TGTGCCAGCAGCTTATTATATATTAGCACAGATACGCAGTATTTT. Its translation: CASSLLYISTDTQYF.

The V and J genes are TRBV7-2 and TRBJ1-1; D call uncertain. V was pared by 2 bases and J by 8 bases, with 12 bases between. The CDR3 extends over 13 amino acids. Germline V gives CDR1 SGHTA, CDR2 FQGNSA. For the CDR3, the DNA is TGTGCCAGCAGCTTACCCCCCTCCCCAGAAGCTTTCTTT. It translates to CASSLPPSPEAFF.

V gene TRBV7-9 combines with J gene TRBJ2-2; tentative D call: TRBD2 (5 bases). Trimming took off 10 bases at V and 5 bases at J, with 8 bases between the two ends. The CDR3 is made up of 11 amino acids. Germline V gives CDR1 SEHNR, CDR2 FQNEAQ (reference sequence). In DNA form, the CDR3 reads TGTGCCACCGGGGAAACCGGGGAGCTGTTTTTT. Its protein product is CATGETGELFF.

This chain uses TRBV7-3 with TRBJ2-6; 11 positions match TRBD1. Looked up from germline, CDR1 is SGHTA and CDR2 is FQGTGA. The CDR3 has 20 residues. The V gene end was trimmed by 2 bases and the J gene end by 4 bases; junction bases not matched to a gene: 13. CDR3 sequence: CASSLRTGGFSTSGANVLTF. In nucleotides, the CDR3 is TGTGCCAGCAGCTTACGGACAGGGGGCTTTTCCACTTCCGGGGCCAACGTCCTGACTTTC.

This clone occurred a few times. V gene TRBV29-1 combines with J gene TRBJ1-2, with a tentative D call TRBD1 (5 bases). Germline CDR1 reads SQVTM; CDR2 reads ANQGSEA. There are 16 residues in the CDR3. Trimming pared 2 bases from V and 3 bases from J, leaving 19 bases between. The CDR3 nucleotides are TGCAGCGTTGAAAGTTACCACGGGGGGAGTTACTATGGCTACACCTTC. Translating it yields CSVESYHGGSYYGYTF.

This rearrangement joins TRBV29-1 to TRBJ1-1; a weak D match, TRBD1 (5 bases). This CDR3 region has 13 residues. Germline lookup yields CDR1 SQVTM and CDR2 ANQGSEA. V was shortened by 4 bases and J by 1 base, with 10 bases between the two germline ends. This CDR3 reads CSVGQGKNTEAFF. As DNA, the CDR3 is TGCAGCGTTGGTCAGGGAAAGAACACTGAAGCTTTCTTT.

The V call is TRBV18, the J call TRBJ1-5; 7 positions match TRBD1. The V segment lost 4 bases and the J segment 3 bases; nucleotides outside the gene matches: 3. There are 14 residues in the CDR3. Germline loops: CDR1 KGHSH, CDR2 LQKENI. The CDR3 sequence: CASSRDSYNQPQHF. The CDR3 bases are TGTGCCAGCTCACGGGACAGTTACAATCAGCCCCAGCATTTT. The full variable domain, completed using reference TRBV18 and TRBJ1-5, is NAGVMQNPRHLVRRRGQEARLRCSPMKGHSHVYWYRQLPEEGLKFMVYLQKENIIDESGMPKERFSAEFPKEGPSILRIQQVVRGDSAAYFCASSRDSYNQPQHFGDGTRLSIL.

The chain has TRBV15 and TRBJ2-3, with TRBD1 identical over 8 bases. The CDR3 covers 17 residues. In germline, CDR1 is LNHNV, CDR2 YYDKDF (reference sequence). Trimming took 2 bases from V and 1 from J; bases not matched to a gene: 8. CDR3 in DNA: TGTGCCACCAGCAGACCCACGGAGGGACAGGGCACAGATACGCAGTATTTT. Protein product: CATSRPTEGQGTDTQYF.

CDR3 sequence reads: CAISGTGQETQYF. The CDR3 DNA reads as TGTGCCATCAGTGGAACAGGTCAAGAGACCCAGTACTTC. The J gene is TRBJ2-5, the V gene TRBV10-3; tentatively, D is TRBD1 (5 bases). CDR1 is ENHRY, CDR2 SYGVKD, per germline. This CDR3 has 13 amino acids. The V and J ends lost 4 bases and 2 bases respectively, with 8 bases between them.

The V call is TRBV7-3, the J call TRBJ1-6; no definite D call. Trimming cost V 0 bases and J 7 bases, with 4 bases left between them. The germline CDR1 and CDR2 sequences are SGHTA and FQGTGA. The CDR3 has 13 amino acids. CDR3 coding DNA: TGTGCCAGCAGCTTAACTAAGAATTCACCCCTCCACTTT. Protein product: CASSLTKNSPLHF.